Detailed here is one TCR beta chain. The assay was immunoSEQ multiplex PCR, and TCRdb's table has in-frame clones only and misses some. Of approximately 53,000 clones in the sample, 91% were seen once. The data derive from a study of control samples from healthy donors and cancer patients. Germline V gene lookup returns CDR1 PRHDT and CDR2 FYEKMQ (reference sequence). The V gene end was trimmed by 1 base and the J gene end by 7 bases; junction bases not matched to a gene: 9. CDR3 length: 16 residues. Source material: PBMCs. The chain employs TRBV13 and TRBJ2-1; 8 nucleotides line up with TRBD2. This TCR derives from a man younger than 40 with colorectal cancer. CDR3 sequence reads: CASSLDPRGVKNEQFF. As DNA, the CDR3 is TGTGCCAGCAGCTTAGATCCGCGGGGGGTAAAGAATGAGCAGTTCTTC.